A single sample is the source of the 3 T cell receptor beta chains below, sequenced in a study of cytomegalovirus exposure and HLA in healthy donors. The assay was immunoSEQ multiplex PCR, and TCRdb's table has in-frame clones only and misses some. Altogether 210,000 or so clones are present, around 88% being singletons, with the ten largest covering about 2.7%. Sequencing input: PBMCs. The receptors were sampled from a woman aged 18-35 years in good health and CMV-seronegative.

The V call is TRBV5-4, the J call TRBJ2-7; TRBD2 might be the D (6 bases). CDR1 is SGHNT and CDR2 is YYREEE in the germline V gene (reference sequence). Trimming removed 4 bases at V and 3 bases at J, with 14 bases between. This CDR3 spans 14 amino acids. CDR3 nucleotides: TGTGCCAGCAGCGCCTCTTGGGGGGACTACGAGCAGTACTTC. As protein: CASSASWGDYEQYF.

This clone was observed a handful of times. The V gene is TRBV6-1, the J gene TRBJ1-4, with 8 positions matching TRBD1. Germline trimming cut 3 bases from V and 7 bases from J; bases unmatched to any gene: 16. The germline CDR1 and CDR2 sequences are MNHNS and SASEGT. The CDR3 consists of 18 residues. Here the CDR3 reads CASSEWYRVGQGGEKLFF. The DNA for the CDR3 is TGTGCCAGCAGTGAGTGGTATCGGGTTGGACAGGGAGGTGAAAAACTGTTTTTT.

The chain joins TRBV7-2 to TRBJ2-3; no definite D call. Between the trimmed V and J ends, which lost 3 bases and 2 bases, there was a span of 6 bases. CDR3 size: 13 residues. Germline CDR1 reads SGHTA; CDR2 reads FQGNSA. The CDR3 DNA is TGTGCCAGCAGCTTTTCCCACACAGATACGCAGTATTTT. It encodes CASSFSHTDTQYF.